This passage covers 14 T cell receptor beta chains from one sample sequenced in a study of T-cell memory formation after mild COVID-19. TCRdb re-called the 5' RACE reads with MiXCR, one entry per CDR3 protein. This sample has 30,000 or so distinct CDR3 sequences, with 20% to 25% found just once. Sequenced sample: PBMCs or a T cell subset sorted from them (not recorded which). The receptors come from an adult who had mild COVID-19 (a few samples of this study predate the infection). Cell type and time point are not known.

The gene calls are TRBV7-9 and TRBJ1-2; possibly TRBD1 for D (5 bases). CDR3 length equals 14 residues. Between the trimmed V and J ends, which lost 4 bases and 4 bases, there was a span of 13 bases. The V gene's germline CDR1 is SEHNR and CDR2 FQNEAQ (reference sequence). The CDR3: CASSSAGLSYGYTF. Here the CDR3 DNA reads TGTGCCAGCAGCTCAGCGGGACTCAGCTATGGCTACACCTTC.

This clonotype showed up just a few times. V is TRBV2 and J is TRBJ2-7; weak D call: TRBD2 (7 bases). The CDR3 runs to 15 residues. V was cut by 11 bases and J by 2 bases, with 22 bases left in between. From germline, CDR1 is SNHLY and CDR2 FYNNEI. For the CDR3, the DNA is TGTGCCGGCGCGATATCGGACGGGGGGCCCTACGAGCAGTACTTC. It codes for CAGAISDGGPYEQYF.

In this sample, this clonotype turned up many times. V gene TRBV6-5 combines with J gene TRBJ2-7, with TRBD2 identical over 7 bases. The V gene end was trimmed by 6 bases and the J gene end by 3 bases; junction bases not matched to a gene: 8. Germline V lookup: CDR1 MNHEY, CDR2 SVGAGI. The CDR3 consists of 14 residues. CDR3 bases: TGTGCCAGCAGCACGGGCGGGACTAACTACGAGCAGTACTTC. Its protein product is CASSTGGTNYEQYF.

This rearrangement joins TRBV7-6 to TRBJ2-1, with D perhaps TRBD1 or TRBD2 (6 bases each). V was cut by 5 bases and J by 6 bases, with 17 bases left in between. This CDR3 contains 15 residues. The germline CDR1 and CDR2 sequences are SGHVS and FNYEAQ. This CDR3 is CASSPQRGAGNEQFF. CDR3 coding DNA: TGTGCCAGCAGCCCTCAGAGGGGGGCGGGCAATGAGCAGTTCTTC.

The table lists this clonotype with many counts. The CDR3 region is CASSSDGSYNEQFF. The DNA for the CDR3 is TGTGCCAGCAGCTCCGACGGTAGCTACAATGAGCAGTTCTTC. J is TRBJ2-1 and V is TRBV5-6; D is uncertain. The CDR3 totals 14 residues. The V end was cut by 3 bases, the J end by 3 bases, with 10 bases between. Germline assignment: CDR1 SGHDT and CDR2 YYEEEE.

This clonotype was seen repeatedly, ten times or more. The rearrangement links TRBV7-9 to TRBJ2-1, with 11 bases fitting TRBD2. V shed 4 bases, J shed 2 bases, and the junction held 7 bases outside the gene matches. The CDR3 has 17 amino acids. In germline, CDR1 is SEHNR, CDR2 FQNEAQ (reference sequence). CDR3: CASSSLSGRGTYNEQFF. Here the CDR3 DNA reads TGTGCCAGCAGCTCTCTTAGCGGGAGGGGCACCTACAATGAGCAGTTCTTC.

The genes are TRBV6-5 and TRBJ1-1; D is ambiguous. CDR1 and CDR2 (germline): MNHEY, SVGAGI. The CDR3 is made up of 13 amino acids. The V end was cut by 2 bases, the J end by 3 bases, with 7 bases between. CDR3 residues: CASSYIWDTEAFF. The CDR3 coding sequence is TGTGCCAGCAGTTACATATGGGACACTGAAGCTTTCTTT.

The genes are TRBV7-6 and TRBJ1-6; TRBD1 is a possible D gene (6 bases). Trimming took 2 bases from V and 7 from J, leaving 15 bases between them. The CDR3 sequence is 16 residues long. Germline CDR1 reads SGHVS; CDR2 reads FNYEAQ. The CDR3 is CASSLSDRNSNSPLHF. CDR3 sequence (DNA): TGTGCCAGCAGCTTATCCGACAGGAACTCCAATTCACCCCTCCACTTT. Using reference TRBV7-6 and TRBJ1-6 for the parts outside the CDR3, the full variable domain is GAGVSQSPRYKVTKRGQDVALRCDPISGHVSLYWYRQALGQGPEFLTYFNYEAQQDKSGLPNDRFSAERPEGSISTLTIQRTEQRDSAMYRCASSLSDRNSNSPLHFGNGTRLTVT.

Points on this clonotype: The junction does not match germline at one end; this may be a read error. The chain joins TRBV5-4 to TRBJ1-1, with 10 bases lining up with TRBD1. This CDR3 contains 14 residues. Germline values: CDR1 SGHNT, CDR2 YYREEE (reference sequence). CDR3 DNA: TGTGACAGCAGCTCTCGGGGGACAGGGGAGGGAGCTTTCTTT. This codes for CDSSSRGTGEGAFF.

This clonotype was observed many times. The gene calls are TRBV20-1 and TRBJ2-3; 7 bases line up with TRBD2. With V trimmed by 1 base and J by 0 bases, 4 bases remained unmatched. CDR1 and CDR2 from the germline V gene are DFQATT and SNEGSKA (reference sequence). This CDR3 has 15 residues. CDR3 in amino acids: CSARGLAVSTDTQYF. The CDR3 coding sequence is TGCAGTGCTAGAGGACTAGCCGTTAGCACAGATACGCAGTATTTT.

This clonotype was picked up many times. This chain links TRBV7-6 with TRBJ2-1, with D tentatively TRBD2 (7 bases). Germline CDR1 is SGHVS and CDR2 is FNYEAQ. The CDR3 loop spans 18 amino acids. V gave up 5 bases and J gave up 6 bases, with 26 bases separating them. The CDR3 region has the DNA TGTGCCAGCAGCGAGAATAGGGGGGGCTTCTCGGGAGGCAATGAGCAGTTCTTC. Protein product: CASSENRGGFSGGNEQFF.

In its sample, this clonotype is medium-sized. V usage is TRBV12-3 or TRBV12-4 and J usage is TRBJ2-3; 9 positions agree with TRBD1. CDR3 length equals 15 residues. V lost 1 base, J lost 2 bases, and 1 base stayed unmatched. Here the CDR3 reads CASSLGQGVTDTQYF. The CDR3 DNA reads as TGTGCCAGCAGTTTAGGACAGGGGGTCACAGATACGCAGTATTTT.

The sample holds many counts of this clonotype. The rearrangement uses TRBV12-3 or TRBV12-4 and TRBJ2-7; the D gene is possibly TRBD1 (6 bases). The CDR3 runs to 12 residues. V was shortened by 4 bases and J by 4 bases, with 8 bases between the two germline ends. CDR3 nucleotide sequence: TGTGCCAGCAGTTCACAGGGTTACGAGCAGTACTTC. This gives the protein CASSSQGYEQYF.

This clonotype came up many times. J is TRBJ2-3 and V is TRBV12-3 or TRBV12-4; 11 bases fit TRBD2. The CDR3 spans 15 residues. The J segment lost 0 bases and the V segment lost 5 bases, leaving 1 base of the junction unmatched. The CDR3 loop reads CASSRTSGSTDTQYF. The CDR3 bases are TGTGCCAGCAGTCGGACTAGCGGGAGCACAGATACGCAGTATTTT.